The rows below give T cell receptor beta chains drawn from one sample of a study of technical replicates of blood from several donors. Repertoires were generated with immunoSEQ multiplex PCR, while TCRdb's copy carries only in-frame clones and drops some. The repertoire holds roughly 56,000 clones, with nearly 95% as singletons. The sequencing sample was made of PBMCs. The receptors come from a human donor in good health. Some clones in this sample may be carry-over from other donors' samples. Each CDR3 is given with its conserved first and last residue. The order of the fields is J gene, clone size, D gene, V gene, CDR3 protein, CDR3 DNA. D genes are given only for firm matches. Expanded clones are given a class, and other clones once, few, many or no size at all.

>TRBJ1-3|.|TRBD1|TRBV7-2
CASSFGTGAGNTIYF
TGTGCCAGCAGCTTCGGGACAGGGGCTGGAAACACCATATATTTT
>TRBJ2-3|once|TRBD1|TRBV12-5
CASGSGQATDTQYF
TGTGCTAGTGGTTCGGGACAGGCCACAGATACGCAGTATTTT
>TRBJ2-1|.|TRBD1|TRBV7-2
CASSLVGTDNEQFF
TGTGCCAGCAGCTTAGTGGGGACAGACAATGAGCAGTTCTTC
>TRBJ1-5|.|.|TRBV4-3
CASSPSGGQPQHF
TGCGCCAGCAGCCCCTCCGGGGGACAGCCCCAGCATTTT
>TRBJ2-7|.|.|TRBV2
CASSGYEQYF
TGTGCCAGCTCAGGGTACGAGCAGTACTTC
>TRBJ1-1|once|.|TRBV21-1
CASRPRGARNTEAFF
TGTGCCAGCAGACCTAGGGGCGCCCGGAACACTGAAGCTTTCTTT
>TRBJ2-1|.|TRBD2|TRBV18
CASSPSSGVYNEQFF
TGTGCCAGCTCCCCTTCTAGCGGGGTGTACAATGAGCAGTTCTTC
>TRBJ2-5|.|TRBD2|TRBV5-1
CASSPGLARETQYF
TGCGCCAGCAGCCCTGGACTAGCCCGGGAGACCCAGTACTTC
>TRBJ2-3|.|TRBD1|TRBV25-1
CASSGRDRTTDTQYF
TGTGCCAGCAGTGGCCGGGACAGAACAACAGATACGCAGTATTTT
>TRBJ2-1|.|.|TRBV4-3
CASSQDLTGTWYNEQFF
TGCGCCAGCAGCCAAGACCTTACCGGGACATGGTACAATGAGCAGTTCTTC
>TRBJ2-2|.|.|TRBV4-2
CASSQDLQDTGELFF
TGTGCCAGCAGCCAAGATCTACAGGACACCGGGGAGCTGTTTTTT
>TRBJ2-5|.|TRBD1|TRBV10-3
CAHRRDRDSKETQYF
TGTGCGCACAGGCGGGACAGGGATTCAAAGGAGACCCAGTACTTC
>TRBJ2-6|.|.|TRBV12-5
CASGFWAGGANVLTF
TGTGCTAGTGGTTTTTGGGCAGGGGGGGCCAACGTCCTGACTTTC
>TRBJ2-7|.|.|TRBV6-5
CASSPRTINGEQYF
TGTGCCAGCAGTCCACGGACTATCAACGGCGAGCAGTACTTC
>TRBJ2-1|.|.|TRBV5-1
CASSYTGLSSYNEQFF
TGCGCCAGCAGTTACACAGGCCTAAGCTCCTACAATGAGCAGTTCTTC
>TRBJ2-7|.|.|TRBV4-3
CASSQDFPGSYEQYF
TGCGCCAGCAGCCAAGACTTCCCAGGAAGCTACGAGCAGTACTTC
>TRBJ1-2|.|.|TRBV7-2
CASSLAEGLMNGYTF
TGTGCCAGCAGCTTAGCCGAGGGCTTAATGAATGGCTACACCTTC
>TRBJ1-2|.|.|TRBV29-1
CSVERFNYGYTF
TGCAGCGTTGAACGGTTTAACTATGGCTACACCTTC
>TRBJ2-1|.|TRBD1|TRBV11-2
CASSSYRGSYNEQFF
TGTGCCAGCAGCTCATACAGGGGCTCCTACAATGAGCAGTTCTTC
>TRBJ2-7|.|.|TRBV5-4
CASSPQGGYYEQYF
TGTGCCAGCAGCCCGCAGGGGGGCTACTACGAGCAGTACTTC
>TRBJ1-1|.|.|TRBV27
CASSLAGDTEAFF
TGTGCCAGCAGTTTAGCAGGGGACACTGAAGCTTTCTTT
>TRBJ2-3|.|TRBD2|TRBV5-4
CASSLTSGGEDTQYF
TGTGCCAGCAGCCTTACTAGCGGGGGGGAAGATACGCAGTATTTT
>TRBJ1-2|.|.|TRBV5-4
CASSLASPGGYTF
TGTGCCAGCAGCTTGGCGTCGCCAGGGGGCTACACCTTC
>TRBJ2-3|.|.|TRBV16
CASSQSTADTQYF
TGTGCCAGCAGCCAATCAACGGCAGATACGCAGTATTTT
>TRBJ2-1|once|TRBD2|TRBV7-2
CASSLQASGNNEQFF
TGTGCCAGCAGCTTACAGGCTAGCGGCAACAATGAGCAGTTCTTC
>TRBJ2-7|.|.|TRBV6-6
CASSYRETYEQYF
TGTGCCAGCAGTTATCGGGAGACCTACGAGCAGTACTTC
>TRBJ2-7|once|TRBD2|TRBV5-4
CASSGEVSGKPYEQYF
TGTGCCAGCAGCGGGGAGGTTAGCGGGAAACCCTACGAGCAGTACTTC
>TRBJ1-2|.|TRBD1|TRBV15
CATTTGGGSFGYTF
TGTGCCACCACTACAGGGGGCGGTTCATTCGGCTACACCTTC
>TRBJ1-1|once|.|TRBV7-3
CASSPSRQQGPTF
TGTGCCAGCAGCCCTTCGAGACAGCAAGGTCCCACTTTT
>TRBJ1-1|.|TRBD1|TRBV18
CASSPDRGRAFF
TGTGCCAGCTCCCCTGACAGGGGGCGAGCTTTCTTT
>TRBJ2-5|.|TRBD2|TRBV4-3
CASSQDWTSGGETQYF
TGCGCCAGCAGCCAAGATTGGACTAGCGGAGGGGAGACCCAGTACTTC
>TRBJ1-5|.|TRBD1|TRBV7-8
CASSPDRGQPQHF
TGTGCCAGCAGCCCGGACAGGGGACAGCCCCAGCATTTT
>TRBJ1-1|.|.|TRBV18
CASSPLAAWETEAFF
TGTGCCAGCTCACCACTGGCCGCTTGGGAGACTGAAGCTTTCTTT
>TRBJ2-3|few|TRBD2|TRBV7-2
CASSFLSAGGRSDTQYF
TGTGCCAGCAGCTTCTTATCTGCGGGGGGGCGCTCAGATACGCAGTATTTT
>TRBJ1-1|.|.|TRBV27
CASSLGARGGLNTEAFF
TGTGCCAGCAGTTTGGGGGCCCGAGGGGGTCTAAACACTGAAGCTTTCTTT
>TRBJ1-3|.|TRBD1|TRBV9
CASSVDIDRASGNTIYF
TGTGCCAGCAGCGTAGACATCGACAGGGCCTCTGGAAACACCATATATTTT
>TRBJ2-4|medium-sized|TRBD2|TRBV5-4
CASSLLTGGGKNIQYF
TGTGCCAGCAGCTTATTGACGGGGGGGGGCAAAAACATTCAGTACTTC
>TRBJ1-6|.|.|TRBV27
CASSYGSYNSPLHF
TGTGCCAGCAGTTACGGCTCCTATAATTCACCCCTCCACTTT
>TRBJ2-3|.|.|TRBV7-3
CASSSTGTSTDTQYF
TGTGCCAGCAGCTCTACCGGGACTAGCACAGATACGCAGTATTTT
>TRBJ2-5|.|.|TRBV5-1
CASSLGRASETQYF
TGCGCCAGCAGCTTGGGGAGGGCTTCGGAGACCCAGTACTTC
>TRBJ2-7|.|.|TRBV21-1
CASSKVWDRNLQTYEQYF
TGTGCCAGCAGCAAAGTTTGGGACAGGAACCTCCAAACCTACGAGCAGTACTTC
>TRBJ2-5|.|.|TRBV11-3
CASSEGSETQYF
TGTGCCAGCAGCGAGGGTAGTGAGACCCAGTACTTC
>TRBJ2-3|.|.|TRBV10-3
CAISESALVSGPDTQYF
TGTGCCATCAGTGAGTCGGCGCTAGTAAGTGGTCCAGATACGCAGTATTTT
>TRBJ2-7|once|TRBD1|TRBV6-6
CASSYGGQGSYEQYF
TGTGCCAGCAGTTACGGGGGACAGGGTTCCTACGAGCAGTACTTC
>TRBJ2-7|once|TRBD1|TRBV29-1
CSCLGTGTYEQYF
TGCAGCTGCCTCGGGACAGGGACCTACGAGCAGTACTTC
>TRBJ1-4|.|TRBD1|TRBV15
CATSRDGTGGEKLFF
TGTGCCACCAGCAGAGATGGGACAGGCGGTGAAAAACTGTTTTTT
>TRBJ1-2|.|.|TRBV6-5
CASSSGGANYGYTF
TGTGCCAGCAGTAGCGGCGGGGCTAACTATGGCTACACCTTC
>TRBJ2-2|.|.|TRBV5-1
CASSARLESTGELFF
TGCGCCAGCAGCGCACGTTTGGAGTCCACCGGGGAGCTGTTTTTT
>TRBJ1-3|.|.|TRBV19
CASSAGSSGNTIYF
TGTGCCAGTTCCGCGGGGTCCTCTGGAAACACCATATATTTT
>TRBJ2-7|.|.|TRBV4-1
CASSQPRETYEQYF
TGCGCCAGCAGCCAACCGAGGGAAACCTACGAGCAGTACTTC
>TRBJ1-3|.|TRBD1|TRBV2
CASSKTDRVNGNTIYF
TGTGCCAGCAGTAAAACCGACAGGGTAAATGGAAACACCATATATTTT
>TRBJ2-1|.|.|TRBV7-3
CASSLTTSNEQFF
TGTGCCAGCAGCTTAACGACTAGCAATGAGCAGTTCTTC
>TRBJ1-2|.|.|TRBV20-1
CSAQDSRGYTF
TGCAGTGCCCAGGACAGTAGGGGCTACACCTTC
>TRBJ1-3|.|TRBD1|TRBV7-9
CASSVDRAGNTIYF
TGTGCCAGCAGCGTGGACAGGGCTGGAAACACCATATATTTT
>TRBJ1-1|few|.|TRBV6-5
CASSYQGRGNEAFF
TGTGCCAGCAGTTACCAGGGGCGCGGTAATGAAGCTTTCTTT
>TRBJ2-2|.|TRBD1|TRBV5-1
CASSEKRTGGNTGELFF
TGCGCCAGCAGCGAGAAGCGGACAGGGGGGAACACCGGGGAGCTGTTTTTT
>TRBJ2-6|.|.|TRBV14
CASSQDPLLAGFSGANVLTF
TGTGCCAGCAGCCAAGACCCGCTATTGGCGGGGTTCTCTGGGGCCAACGTCCTGACTTTC